This T cell receptor beta chain comes out of a study of blood T cell repertoires in COVID-19. Study summary: Samples representing acute and convalescent COVID-19 were sourced from the United States, Italy and Spain. PBMCs, B-cell-depleted T cells, or T cells provided the cDNA or gDNA that made up the material.

Deletions cut 10 bases from V and 6 bases from J, with 9 bases between. Germline CDR1 reads MDHEN; CDR2 reads SYDVKM. The CDR3 sequence is 10 residues long. Original data processing: Quantification of nucleated cells was approximated via reference gene primer amplification. Sequencing used immunoSEQ multiplex PCR; TCRdb keeps in-frame clones, though not all of them. V, J and clone size are those of that table, while D and trimming were read from the DNA. The data contain about 170,000 clones, approximately 84% of them singletons. The origin of this receptor is a man in his forties who had recovered from COVID-19. The specimen sequenced was peripheral blood. The chain links TRBV28 to TRBJ1-2; D gene uncertain. CDR3 nucleotide sequence: TGTGCCACCTGGGAGGATGGCTACACCTTC. The encoded protein is CATWEDGYTF.